This entry lists 25 T cell receptor beta chains sequenced from one sample in a study of identical twins. MiXCR, run by TCRdb on the 5' RACE reads, gives a single entry per CDR3 protein. The table shows 250,000 to 350,000 distinct CDR3 sequences, with just under 9.5% occurring only once. These data were also filed under a second study, of yellow fever vaccine responses in identical twins.

What was sequenced was CD8+ T cells sorted from blood. The receptor set was obtained from a woman aged 18-35 years in good health.

The CDR3 sequence is CASRDPGSPSTDTQYF. Here the CDR3 DNA reads TGTGCCAGCAGAGACCCTGGATCCCCTAGCACAGATACGCAGTATTTT. This sequence joins TRBV12-3 or TRBV12-4 and TRBJ2-3; D call uncertain. The CDR3 is 16 amino acids. V lost 6 bases, J lost 0 bases, and 16 bases lay in between.

The CDR3, as DNA: TGCAGCGTTGAAACTTGGACGGATGGCTACACCTTC. As protein: CSVETWTDGYTF. The J gene is TRBJ1-2, the V gene TRBV29-1; D is ambiguous. CDR1 is SQVTM, CDR2 ANQGSEA, per germline. The CDR3 has 12 residues. Trimming cost V 2 bases and J 6 bases, with 10 bases left between them.

This clonotype was detected many times. This chain links TRBV4-2 with TRBJ2-3; 9 bases match TRBD1. Germline CDR1 and CDR2: LGHNA and YNFKEQ. The CDR3 covers 16 residues. V gave up 1 base and J gave up 4 bases; unmatched junction bases: 6. CDR3 protein: CASSQVPGQGSDTQYF. As DNA, the CDR3 is TGTGCCAGCAGCCAAGTCCCAGGACAGGGGTCAGATACGCAGTATTTT.

This chain joins TRBV12-3 or TRBV12-4 and TRBJ2-5; D may be TRBD1 (5 bases). Trimming stripped 3 bases from V and 2 bases from J, with 13 bases between. The CDR3 consists of 15 residues. CDR3 residues: CASSLHRDRQETQYF. CDR3 bases: TGTGCCAGCAGTTTGCATAGAGACAGACAAGAGACCCAGTACTTC.

This clonotype was recorded a few times. The V gene is TRBV18, the J gene TRBJ2-3, with a possible D match to TRBD1 (5 bases). The V gene lost 0 bases and the J gene lost 2 bases, with 9 bases spanning the gap. The germline V gene has CDR1 KGHSH and CDR2 LQKENI. CDR3 size: 15 residues. CDR3 region: CASSPPDSYTDTQYF. In DNA form, the CDR3 reads TGTGCCAGCTCACCACCCGACAGTTACACAGATACGCAGTATTTT.

The chain recombines TRBV11-2 with TRBJ2-7; the match to TRBD2 covers 10 bases. J gave up 3 bases and V 1 base, and 15 bases lay outside the gene matches. In germline, CDR1 is SGHAT, CDR2 FQNNGV. This CDR3 spans 19 amino acids. CDR3 protein: CASSLVATSGQNLNYEQYF. Here the CDR3 DNA reads TGTGCCAGCAGCTTAGTGGCGACTAGCGGGCAGAACCTAAACTACGAGCAGTACTTC.

This clonotype was seen at least ten times. A junction end diverges from the germline sequence, so it may reflect a read error. The genes are TRBV2 and TRBJ1-2, with 9 positions matching TRBD1. Germline lookup yields CDR1 SNHLY and CDR2 FYNNEI. CDR3 length: 17 residues. CDR3 in amino acids: CASREGTGTPRDYGYTF. The CDR3 DNA reads as TGTGCCAGCAGGGAAGGGACAGGGACTCCCCGAGACTATGGCTACACCTTC.

This clonotype was seen repeatedly, ten times or more. The CDR3 DNA reads as TGCAGCGTTGCTGGCGGGAGGGCCCTCGAGCAGTACTTC. Translated, it gives CSVAGGRALEQYF. This chain links TRBV29-1 with TRBJ2-7; 9 positions agree with TRBD2. Germline CDR1 reads SQVTM; CDR2 reads ANQGSEA. The CDR3 spans 13 residues. With 4 bases clipped from V and 6 bases from J, the junction kept 7 bases outside the gene matches.

This clonotype was picked up a small number of times. V and J are TRBV29-1 and TRBJ2-1; tentatively, D is TRBD2 (6 bases). The V gene's germline CDR1 is SQVTM and CDR2 ANQGSEA. V was trimmed by 7 bases and J by 2 bases, leaving 18 bases between them. The CDR3 length is 15 residues. In DNA, the CDR3 is TGCAGCGCCGAGGGTCCCGGGAGCGCCTACAATGAGCAGTTCTTC. Residues: CSAEGPGSAYNEQFF.

This clonotype was observed many times. The rearrangement links TRBV20-1 to TRBJ2-1, with TRBD2 as a possible D gene (6 bases). The V gene's germline CDR1 is DFQATT and CDR2 SNEGSKA (reference sequence). The ends were cut back, 6 bases at V and 4 bases at J, with 13 bases in the middle. The CDR3 sequence is 13 residues long. CDR3 residues: CSAPKGGYNEQFF. The CDR3 DNA is TGCAGTGCCCCGAAGGGAGGTTACAATGAGCAGTTCTTC.

The rearrangement joins TRBV7-6 to TRBJ2-7, with TRBD2 identical over 12 bases. This CDR3 contains 19 residues. V lost 4 bases and J lost 0; bases outside the gene matches: 13. Per germline, CDR1 SGHVS and CDR2 FNYEAQ. This CDR3 reads CASSSPSETSGGASYEQYF. The CDR3 DNA follows: TGTGCCAGCAGCTCCCCCTCCGAGACTAGCGGGGGAGCCTCCTACGAGCAGTACTTC.

This clonotype was counted a few times. The chain couples TRBV11-2 to TRBJ1-2, with 9 positions matching TRBD1. Germline trimming cut 3 bases from V and 4 bases from J; bases unmatched to any gene: 6. Germline-derived CDR1 and CDR2 are SGHAT and FQNNGV. CDR3 length: 15 residues. CDR3 region: CASSFSGTGSYGYTF. CDR3 in DNA: TGTGCCAGCAGCTTCTCCGGGACAGGGTCCTATGGCTACACCTTC.

This sequence joins TRBV7-8 and TRBJ2-7; no clear D. Germline CDR1 and CDR2: SGHVS and FQNEAQ. Trimming cost V 5 bases and J 0 bases, with 8 bases left between them. CDR3 length: 13 amino acids. For the CDR3, the DNA is TGTGCCAGCAGCCCCGACCCCTCCTACGAGCAGTACTTC. Translated, it gives CASSPDPSYEQYF.

DNA of the CDR3: TGTGCCAGCAGCCCTAGTGCAGTTGAGACCCAGTACTTC. Translated, it gives CASSPSAVETQYF. The gene calls are TRBV7-8 and TRBJ2-5; no clear D gene. The CDR3 has 13 residues. From germline, CDR1 is SGHVS and CDR2 FQNEAQ. The V and J ends lost 5 bases and 5 bases respectively, with 12 bases between them. The variable domain in full, with the rest retrieved from reference TRBV7-8 and TRBJ2-5, is GAGVSQSPRYKVAKRGQDVALRCDPISGHVSLFWYQQALGQGPEFLTYFQNEAQLDKSGLPSDRFFAERPEGSVSTLKIQRTQQEDSAVYLCASSPSAVETQYFGPGTRLLVL.

CDR3 DNA sequence: TGCGCCAGCAGCTTGGAGTCTAGCGGGAGGAGATCAGATACGCAGTATTTT. Residues: CASSLESSGRRSDTQYF. The J gene is TRBJ2-3, the V gene TRBV5-1, with 11 positions matching TRBD2. Germline CDR1 reads SGHRS; CDR2 reads YFSETQ. V dropped 0 bases and J dropped 4; count of bases not matched to a gene: 7. The CDR3 consists of 17 residues.

This clonotype occurred a few times. The chain recombines TRBV25-1 with TRBJ1-1; D is perhaps TRBD1 (5 bases). V was cut by 3 bases and J by 1 base, with 15 bases left in between. Germline CDR1 and CDR2: MGHDK and SYGVNS. The CDR3 has 16 amino acids. DNA of the CDR3: TGTGCCAGCAGTGACTCCCCCGACAGTCCGAACACTGAAGCTTTCTTT. It codes for CASSDSPDSPNTEAFF.

This clonotype was observed at least ten times. The V call is TRBV4-3, the J call TRBJ1-6, with D perhaps matching TRBD1 (6 bases). CDR1 LGHNA and CDR2 YSLEER come from the germline V gene. The CDR3 runs 17 residues. Between the trimmed V and J ends, which lost 3 bases and 8 bases, there was a span of 20 bases. CDR3 DNA sequence: TGCGCCAGCAGCCAGCCTCCGGCAGGGGATAACGATTCACCCCTCCACTTT. This translates into CASSQPPAGDNDSPLHF.

This rearrangement joins TRBV9 to TRBJ2-3, with unresolved D. With 4 bases removed from V and 4 bases from J, the gap between germline ends came to 7 bases. The germline CDR1 and CDR2 sequences are SGDLS and YYNGEE. The CDR3 contains 12 residues. CDR3 DNA: TGTGCCAGCAGCCAGACTGCAGATACGCAGTATTTT. Translation: CASSQTADTQYF.

This clonotype was recorded at least ten times. V usage is TRBV4-3 and J usage is TRBJ2-3, with TRBD2 identical over 9 bases. The CDR3 runs 16 residues. Germline CDR1 LGHNA, CDR2 YSLEER. V shed 4 bases, J shed 2 bases, and the junction held 7 bases outside the gene matches. The DNA of the CDR3 is TGCGCCAGCAGCCCCCGGGCTAGCGGGGCCACAGATACGCAGTATTTT. Its protein is CASSPRASGATDTQYF.

The V call is TRBV7-9, the J call TRBJ2-7; a possible D gene is TRBD1 (5 bases). CDR1 is SEHNR, CDR2 FQNEAQ, per germline (reference sequence). V lost 5 bases, J lost 4 bases, and 15 bases lay in between. CDR3 length equals 14 residues. CDR3 loop: CASSPDDRQYEQYF. CDR3 coding DNA: TGTGCCAGCAGCCCAGACGACAGACAATACGAGCAGTACTTC.

This clonotype was observed a handful of times. V is TRBV27 and J is TRBJ2-3; perhaps TRBD2 as D (5 bases). The germline CDR1 and CDR2 sequences are MNHEY and SMNVEV (reference sequence). Trimming left V 10 bases short and J 6 bases short, with 14 bases between. This CDR3 comprises 12 residues. The CDR3 is CATGEGSDTQYF. The CDR3 DNA follows: TGTGCCACCGGTGAGGGATCCGATACGCAGTATTTT.

The chain carries TRBV12-3 or TRBV12-4 and TRBJ2-7; TRBD2 might be the D (5 bases). This CDR3 has 12 residues. The V end was cut by 3 bases, the J end by 5 bases, with 8 bases between. CDR3 in DNA: TGTGCCAGCAGTTTGGCTAGCCACGAGCAGTACTTC. It specifies CASSLASHEQYF.

The rearrangement links TRBV12-3 or TRBV12-4 to TRBJ2-1, with 11 bases matching TRBD2. V gave up 3 bases and J gave up 4 bases; unmatched junction bases: 5. The CDR3 is 16 residues long. CDR3 loop: CASSFPGLAAYNEQFF. For the CDR3, the DNA is TGTGCCAGCAGTTTCCCGGGACTAGCGGCGTACAATGAGCAGTTCTTC.

This clonotype came up many times. V usage is TRBV29-1 and J usage is TRBJ2-1; 9 bases fit TRBD2. V shed 4 bases and J 8 bases; nucleotides not matched to a gene: 9. CDR3 length: 14 residues. Germline loops: CDR1 SQVTM, CDR2 ANQGSEA. Here the CDR3 reads CSVGASGTGDEQFF. The CDR3 DNA follows: TGCAGCGTTGGGGCTAGCGGGACCGGCGATGAGCAGTTCTTC.

This chain connects TRBV7-8 to TRBJ2-1; TRBD1 matches at 8 bases. The germline CDR1 and CDR2 sequences are SGHVS and FQNEAQ. The CDR3 consists of 16 residues. V lost 5 bases and J lost 3; bases outside the gene matches: 9. CDR3 sequence: CASSRGQGRFYNEQFF. For the CDR3, the DNA is TGTGCCAGCAGCCGTGGACAGGGAAGGTTCTACAATGAGCAGTTCTTC. The variable domain in full, with the rest retrieved from reference TRBV7-8 and TRBJ2-1, is GAGVSQSPRYKVAKRGQDVALRCDPISGHVSLFWYQQALGQGPEFLTYFQNEAQLDKSGLPSDRFFAERPEGSVSTLKIQRTQQEDSAVYLCASSRGQGRFYNEQFFGPGTRLTVL.